What follows are 30 T cell receptor beta chains derived from one specimen sequenced in a study of CD8 T cells in Susac syndrome. After extraction with the RNeasy kit, 0.5 to 1 ug of the RNA was reverse transcribed using random hexamers. TCRdb called the immunoSEQ multiplex PCR reads again in MiXCR, with one record for every CDR3 protein. The sample has approximately 210,000 distinct CDR3 sequences; about 94% are singletons. The sequenced sample was CD4+ T cells from PBMCs. Receptors were obtained from a human donor with Susac syndrome.

The V gene is TRBV30, the J gene TRBJ1-1; D not resolved. The CDR3 runs 15 residues. Trimming cost V 2 bases and J 1 base, with 14 bases left between them. CDR1 and CDR2 from the germline V gene are GTSNPN and SVGIG (reference sequence). This CDR3 reads CAWSPGWAENTEAFF. The CDR3 region has the DNA TGTGCCTGGAGTCCCGGATGGGCTGAGAACACTGAAGCTTTCTTT.

The rearrangement joins TRBV29-1 to TRBJ2-5; D unresolved. V gave up 4 bases and J gave up 1 base, with 7 bases separating them. The CDR3 runs 12 residues. Germline V gene lookup returns CDR1 SQVTM and CDR2 ANQGSEA. The CDR3 loop is CSVVGTQETQYF. DNA of the CDR3: TGCAGCGTTGTGGGAACCCAAGAGACCCAGTACTTC. Full variable domain (rest looked up from reference TRBV29-1 and TRBJ2-5): SAVISQKPSRDICQRGTSLTIQCQVDSQVTMMFWYRQQPGQSLTLIATANQGSEATYESGFVIDKFPISRPNLTFSTLTVSNMSPEDSSIYLCSVVGTQETQYFGPGTRLLVL.

V and J are TRBV5-1 and TRBJ1-1, with D maybe TRBD1 (6 bases). Germline-derived CDR1 and CDR2 are SGHRS and YFSETQ. This CDR3 is built from 14 residues. V was cut by 4 bases and J by 1 base, with 11 bases left in between. In DNA, the CDR3 is TGCGCCAGCAGCCAGGGACAAAAGAACACTGAAGCTTTCTTT. It encodes CASSQGQKNTEAFF.

The genes are TRBV7-9 and TRBJ2-5; maybe TRBD2 (5 bases). This CDR3 contains 14 residues. Per the germline V gene, CDR1 is SEHNR and CDR2 is FQNEAQ (reference sequence). Trimming cost V 5 bases and J 5 bases, with 15 bases left between them. CDR3 nucleotides: TGTGCCAGCAGCCCACCCCGGGGTAGGGAGACCCAGTACTTC. Protein sequence: CASSPPRGRETQYF. Full variable domain (remainder filled in from reference TRBV7-9 and TRBJ2-5): DTGVSQNPRHKITKRGQNVTFRCDPISEHNRLYWYRQTLGQGPEFLTYFQNEAQLEKSRLLSDRFSAERPKGSFSTLEIQRTEQGDSAMYLCASSPPRGRETQYFGPGTRLLVL.

The CDR3 sequence: CSARSSSGVSYNEQFF. CDR3 bases: TGCAGTGCTAGATCATCTAGCGGGGTCTCCTACAATGAGCAGTTCTTC. This sequence joins TRBV20-1 and TRBJ2-1; 9 bases match TRBD2. J gave up 0 bases and V 2 bases, and 5 bases lay outside the gene matches. CDR3 size: 16 residues. Germline-derived CDR1 and CDR2 are DFQATT and SNEGSKA (reference sequence).

V gene TRBV3-1 combines with J gene TRBJ2-1, with D uncertain. CDR1 and CDR2 from the germline V gene are LGHDT and YNNKEL (reference sequence). The CDR3 covers 13 residues. The V and J ends lost 0 bases and 8 bases respectively, with 8 bases between them. CDR3 bases: TGTGCCAGCAGCCAAGAGGGCCGGGATGAGCAGTTCTTC. It codes for CASSQEGRDEQFF.

This chain uses TRBV21-1 with TRBJ1-2; TRBD1, the table's D call, lacks a check against the DNA. TRBV21-1 is classified as a pseudogene. The CDR3 is made up of 12 amino acids. Written as DNA, the CDR3 is TGTGCCAGCAGCGGAGACAGGAGGGGCTACACCTTC. Translated: CASSGDRRGYTF.

V is TRBV25-1 and J is TRBJ2-3; D remains ambiguous. Germline CDR1 reads MGHDK; CDR2 reads SYGVNS. The CDR3 loop spans 13 amino acids. The V end was cut by 5 bases, the J end by 1 base, with 7 bases between. The chain's CDR3 is CASSLDGTDTQYF. CDR3 DNA: TGTGCCAGCAGTTTGGACGGCACAGATACGCAGTATTTT.

The V and J genes are TRBV2 and TRBJ2-3; D may be TRBD2 (5 bases). The CDR3 totals 13 residues. Trimming left V 6 bases short and J 6 bases short, with 13 bases between. CDR1 and CDR2 (germline): SNHLY, FYNNEI. The CDR3 loop reads CASREDRTDTQYF. The CDR3 DNA follows: TGTGCCAGCAGGGAGGACCGAACGGATACGCAGTATTTT.

This chain joins TRBV29-1 and TRBJ1-2, with D maybe TRBD1 (5 bases). Trimming shortened V by 4 bases and J by 1 base, and 13 bases separated the two germline ends. The V gene's germline CDR1 is SQVTM and CDR2 ANQGSEA. The CDR3 length is 14 residues. The CDR3 DNA follows: TGCAGCGTTGCCGGGGCCGGGATTAACTATGGCTACACCTTC. It codes for CSVAGAGINYGYTF.

This clonotype was detected once. The rearrangement joins TRBV5-4 to TRBJ1-2; 7 bases are a match to TRBD1. This CDR3 comprises 12 residues. CDR1 and CDR2 (germline): SGHNT, YYREEE (reference sequence). Germline trimming cut 4 bases from V and 4 bases from J; bases unmatched to any gene: 1. CDR3 in amino acids: CASSGTVYGYTF. The DNA of the CDR3 is TGTGCCAGCAGCGGGACAGTCTATGGCTACACCTTC.

The V call is TRBV10-3, the J call TRBJ2-5; D is perhaps TRBD1 (6 bases). Trimming removed 3 bases at V and 3 bases at J, with 8 bases between. Germline V gene data show CDR1 as ENHRY and CDR2 as SYGVKD. This CDR3 contains 13 residues. DNA for the CDR3: TGTGCCATCAGTGATGACAGGAAAGAGACCCAGTACTTC. Protein product: CAISDDRKETQYF.

The chain uses TRBV14 and TRBJ2-3, with D unclear. Trimming took 1 base from V and 6 from J, leaving 11 bases between them. Germline V CDR1 and CDR2: SGHDN, FVKESK. This CDR3 is built from 14 residues. As DNA, the CDR3 is TGTGCCAGCAGCCAAGCATCTGTCGGGGATACGCAGTATTTT. This gives the protein CASSQASVGDTQYF.

This chain joins TRBV9 and TRBJ1-4, with 8 bases matching TRBD1. Germline V gene data show CDR1 as SGDLS and CDR2 as YYNGEE. CDR3 length: 16 amino acids. V was pared by 3 bases and J by 6 bases, with 10 bases of the junction left unmatched. The CDR3 reads CASSARTGGGDEKLFF. In nucleotides, the CDR3 is TGTGCCAGCAGCGCGAGAACAGGGGGAGGAGATGAAAAACTGTTTTTT. Variable domain in full (rest from reference TRBV9 and TRBJ1-4): DSGVTQTPKHLITATGQRVTLRCSPRSGDLSVYWYQQSLDQGLQFLIQYYNGEERAKGNILERFSAQQFPDLHSELNLSSLELGDSALYFCASSARTGGGDEKLFFGSGTQLSVL.

This chain connects TRBV30 to TRBJ1-2; D is unresolved. Germline assignment: CDR1 GTSNPN and CDR2 SVGIG (reference sequence). Trimming removed 4 bases at V and 6 bases at J, with 15 bases between. CDR3 size: 13 residues. CDR3 region: CAWITGGPHGYTF. The CDR3, as DNA: TGTGCCTGGATTACTGGAGGGCCGCATGGCTACACCTTC.

This chain's CDR3 is CASDHREAFF. The CDR3 DNA sequence: TGTGCCTCGGACCACCGGGAAGCTTTCTTT. J is TRBJ1-1 and V is TRBV30; no clear D gene. Germline V gene lookup returns CDR1 GTSNPN and CDR2 SVGIG (reference sequence). V lost 7 bases to trimming and J lost 8 bases, with 11 bases between them. The CDR3 runs to 10 residues.

This clonotype has only one observation. V usage is TRBV28 and J usage is TRBJ2-3; D not certain. This CDR3 has 12 residues. The germline V and J ends were trimmed by 5 bases and 6 bases, with 9 bases remaining between them. Germline V gives CDR1 MDHEN, CDR2 SYDVKM. The CDR3 spells CASSLLDDTQYF. The CDR3 bases are TGTGCCAGCAGTCTGCTCGATGATACGCAGTATTTT. Together with reference TRBV28 and TRBJ2-3, the CDR3 gives the full variable domain: DVKVTQSSRYLVKRTGEKVFLECVQDMDHENMFWYRQDPGLGLRLIYFSYDVKMKEKGDIPEGYSVSREKKERFSLILESASTNQTSMYLCASSLLDDTQYFGPGTRLTVL.

The chain is built from TRBV15 and TRBJ1-5; D gene uncertain. Looked up from germline, CDR1 is LNHNV and CDR2 is YYDKDF (reference sequence). The CDR3 is 13 residues long. Trimming removed 0 bases from V and 10 bases from J, with 10 bases in between. The CDR3 DNA reads TGTGCCACCAGCAGAGATCCCCCCCTTCCCCAGCATTTT. Its protein product is CATSRDPPLPQHF.

The chain employs TRBV6-1 and TRBJ2-7; tentatively, D is TRBD2 (6 bases). The CDR3 has 17 residues. The germline gives CDR1 MNHNS, CDR2 SASEGT. V was cut by 1 base and J by 2 bases, with 18 bases left in between. The CDR3 spells CASSEEEGGTYTYEQYF. The CDR3 coding sequence is TGTGCCAGCAGTGAAGAGGAGGGCGGGACGTATACCTACGAGCAGTACTTC.

Only one count was recorded for this clonotype. As DNA, the CDR3 is TGTGCCAGCAGCTTGGGAAGTGGGTATGGCTACACCTTC. Encoded protein: CASSLGSGYGYTF. The V gene is TRBV11-2, the J gene TRBJ1-2; D remains unclear. The CDR3 has 13 residues. The V gene lost 3 bases and the J gene lost 5 bases, with 10 bases spanning the gap. Germline CDR1 is SGHAT and CDR2 is FQNNGV.

The chain is built from TRBV20-1 and TRBJ1-6, with a possible D match to TRBD1 (5 bases). V shed 5 bases and J shed 7 bases, with 18 bases lying between them. The CDR3 length is 15 residues. Germline V gives CDR1 DFQATT, CDR2 SNEGSKA (reference sequence). CDR3 in amino acids: CSAAPGGTGNSPLHF. The CDR3 coding sequence is TGCAGTGCTGCACCGGGGGGGACGGGGAATTCACCCCTCCACTTT.

The chain combines TRBV25-1 with TRBJ1-4; TRBD1 is a possible D gene (5 bases). The germline gives CDR1 MGHDK, CDR2 SYGVNS. This CDR3 is 13 amino acids long. Deletions cut 10 bases from V and 4 bases from J, with 13 bases between. CDR3 DNA sequence: TGTGCCACCCAGTGGGGGGTTAATGAAAAACTGTTTTTT. Amino acid sequence: CATQWGVNEKLFF.

This chain links TRBV5-1 with TRBJ1-4; D is undetermined. The germline V and J ends were trimmed by 1 base and 0 bases, with 4 bases remaining between them. The germline CDR1 and CDR2 sequences are SGHRS and YFSETQ. The CDR3 sequence is 14 residues long. CDR3 bases: TGCGCCAGCAGCTTGTCCGCAACTAATGAAAAACTGTTTTTT. Protein product: CASSLSATNEKLFF.

This rearrangement joins TRBV7-2 to TRBJ2-3; no firm D call. Trimming removed 5 bases from V and 1 base from J, with 10 bases in between. Looked up from germline, CDR1 is SGHTA and CDR2 is FQGNSA. The CDR3 length is 14 residues. DNA for the CDR3: TGTGCCAGCAGCACCAGTCAGGGCACAGATACGCAGTATTTT. Its protein is CASSTSQGTDTQYF.

CDR3 bases: TGCAGTGCTAGGACAGGGCCCACTGAAGCTTTCTTT. It specifies CSARTGPTEAFF. This chain uses TRBV20-1 with TRBJ1-1; 7 bases agree with TRBD1. The junction had 2 bases not matched to a gene; V was cut back by 3 bases and J by 4 bases. The CDR3 length is 12 residues. From germline, CDR1 is DFQATT and CDR2 SNEGSKA (reference sequence).

The gene calls are TRBV27 and TRBJ1-1, with a tentative D call TRBD1 (5 bases). The length of the CDR3 is 15 residues. The V gene lost 3 bases and the J gene lost 4 bases, with 15 bases spanning the gap. CDR1 and CDR2 from the germline V gene are MNHEY and SMNVEV (reference sequence). The CDR3 nucleotides read TGTGCCAGCAGTTTCTTACTCAGGAGGGGCACTGAAGCTTTCTTT. It translates to CASSFLLRRGTEAFF.

The chain uses TRBV14 and TRBJ2-5, with 7 bases that match TRBD1. The V gene end was trimmed by 1 base and the J gene end by 2 bases; junction bases not matched to a gene: 7. The germline gives CDR1 SGHDN, CDR2 FVKESK. The CDR3 runs 16 residues. CDR3 sequence: CASSQAWDSLQETQYF. In DNA form, the CDR3 reads TGTGCCAGCAGCCAAGCCTGGGACAGCTTACAAGAGACCCAGTACTTC. Filled out from reference TRBV14 and TRBJ2-5, the complete variable domain reads EAGVTQFPSHSVIEKGQTVTLRCDPISGHDNLYWYRRVMGKEIKFLLHFVKESKQDESGMPNNRFLAERTGGTYSTLKVQPAELEDSGVYFCASSQAWDSLQETQYFGPGTRLLVL.

The V gene is TRBV18, the J gene TRBJ2-2; D unresolved. V was clipped by 2 bases and J by 4 bases, with 11 bases between them. Per germline, CDR1 KGHSH and CDR2 LQKENI. This CDR3 has 15 residues. Here the CDR3 reads CASSPSGAFTGELFF. The DNA for the CDR3 is TGTGCCAGCTCACCAAGTGGAGCGTTCACCGGGGAGCTGTTTTTT.

This chain joins TRBV27 and TRBJ2-1; 7 bases line up with TRBD1. With V trimmed by 2 bases and J by 7 bases, 8 bases remained unmatched. This CDR3 is built from 15 residues. Germline V gene data show CDR1 as MNHEY and CDR2 as SMNVEV (reference sequence). CDR3 nucleotides: TGTGCCAGCAGTTTAAGGCAGGGGGTGTGGAATGAGCAGTTCTTC. Amino acid sequence: CASSLRQGVWNEQFF.

This chain links TRBV7-4 with TRBJ2-7, with 8 bases that match TRBD2. J gave up 5 bases and V 11 bases, and 11 bases lay outside the gene matches. This CDR3 has 13 residues. The germline V gene has CDR1 SGHVT and CDR2 SQSDAQ. CDR3 DNA sequence: TGTGCCCCCGACGGGGGGGCGAACCACGAGCAGTACTTC. The encoded protein is CAPDGGANHEQYF.